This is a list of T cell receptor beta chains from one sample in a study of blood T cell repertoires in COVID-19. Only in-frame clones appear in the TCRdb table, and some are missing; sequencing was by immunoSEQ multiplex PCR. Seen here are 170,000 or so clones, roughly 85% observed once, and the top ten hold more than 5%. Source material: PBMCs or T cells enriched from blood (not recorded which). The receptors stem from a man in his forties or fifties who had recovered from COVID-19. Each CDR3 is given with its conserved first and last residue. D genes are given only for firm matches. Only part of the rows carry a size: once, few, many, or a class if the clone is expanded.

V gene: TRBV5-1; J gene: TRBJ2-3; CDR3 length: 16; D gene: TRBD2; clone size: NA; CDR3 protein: CASSPGLAGPPGTQYF; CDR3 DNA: TGCGCCAGCAGCCCGGGACTAGCGGGACCTCCCGGTACGCAGTATTTT
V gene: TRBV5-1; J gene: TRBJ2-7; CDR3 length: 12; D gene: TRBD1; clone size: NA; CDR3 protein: CASSSDRDQQYF; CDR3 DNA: TGCGCCAGCAGCTCGGACAGGGACCAGCAGTACTTC
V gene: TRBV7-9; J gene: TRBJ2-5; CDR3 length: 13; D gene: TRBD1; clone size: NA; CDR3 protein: CASSPDRVGTQYF; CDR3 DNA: TGTGCCAGCAGTCCGGACAGGGTGGGGACCCAGTACTTC
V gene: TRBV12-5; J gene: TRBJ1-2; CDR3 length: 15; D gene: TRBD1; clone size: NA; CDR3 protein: CASGLGLGTGGGYTF; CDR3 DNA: TGTGCTAGTGGTTTAGGCCTAGGGACAGGGGGTGGCTACACCTTC
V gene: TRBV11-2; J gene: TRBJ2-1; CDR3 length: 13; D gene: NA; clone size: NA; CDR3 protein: CASSLLVAHEQFF; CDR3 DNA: TGTGCCAGCAGCTTACTAGTGGCTCATGAGCAGTTCTTC
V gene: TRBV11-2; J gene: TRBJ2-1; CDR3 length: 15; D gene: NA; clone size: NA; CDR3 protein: CANSPLSGTYNEQFF; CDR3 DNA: TGTGCCAACAGCCCACTAAGCGGAACCTACAATGAGCAGTTCTTC
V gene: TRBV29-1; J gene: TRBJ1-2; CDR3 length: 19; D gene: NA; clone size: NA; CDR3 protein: CSVEDIGRAAGVSYYGYTF; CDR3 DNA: TGCAGCGTTGAAGATATCGGTAGAGCGGCAGGGGTTTCCTACTATGGCTACACCTTC
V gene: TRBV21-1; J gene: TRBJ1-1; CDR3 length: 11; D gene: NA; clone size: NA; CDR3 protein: CASQGGTEAFF; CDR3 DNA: TGTGCCAGCCAGGGAGGAACTGAAGCTTTCTTT
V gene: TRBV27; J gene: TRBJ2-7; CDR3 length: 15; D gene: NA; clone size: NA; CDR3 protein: CASSQLALDTYEQYF; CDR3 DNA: TGTGCCAGCAGTCAGCTAGCGTTAGACACCTACGAGCAGTACTTC
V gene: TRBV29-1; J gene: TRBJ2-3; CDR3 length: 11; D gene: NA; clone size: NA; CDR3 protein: CSADQTDTQYF; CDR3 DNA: TGCAGCGCTGACCAAACAGATACGCAGTATTTT
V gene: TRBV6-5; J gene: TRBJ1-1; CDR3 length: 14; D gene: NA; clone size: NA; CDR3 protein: CASRSTGVHIEAFF; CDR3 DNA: TGTGCCAGCAGATCGACAGGCGTTCACATTGAAGCTTTCTTT
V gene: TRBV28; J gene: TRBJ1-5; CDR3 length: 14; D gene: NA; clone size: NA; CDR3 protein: CASSLGGVMGTQHF; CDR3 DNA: TGTGCCAGCAGTTTAGGGGGGGTCATGGGGACCCAGCATTTT
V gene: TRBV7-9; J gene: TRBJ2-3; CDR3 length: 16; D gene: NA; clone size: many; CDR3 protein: CASSPQRQRSTDTQYF; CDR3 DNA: TGTGCCAGCAGCCCGCAGAGGCAGAGGAGCACAGATACGCAGTATTTT
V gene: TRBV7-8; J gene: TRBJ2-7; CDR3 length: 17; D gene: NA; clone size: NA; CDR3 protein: CASSLARLAGDSYEQYF; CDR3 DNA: TGTGCCAGCAGCTTAGCGAGGCTAGCAGGGGACTCCTACGAGCAGTACTTC
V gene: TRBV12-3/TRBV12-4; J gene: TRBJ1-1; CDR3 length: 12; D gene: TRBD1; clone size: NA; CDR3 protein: CASSPDRAEAFF; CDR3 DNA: TGTGCCAGCAGTCCTGACAGGGCAGAAGCTTTCTTT
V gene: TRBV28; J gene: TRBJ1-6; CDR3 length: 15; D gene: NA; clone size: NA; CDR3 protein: CASSLGARGDSPLHF; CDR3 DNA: TGTGCCAGCAGTTTAGGGGCCAGGGGCGATTCACCCCTCCACTTT
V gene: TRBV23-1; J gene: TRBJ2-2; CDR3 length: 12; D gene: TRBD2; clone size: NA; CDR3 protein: CAPGGGTGELFF; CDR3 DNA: TGCGCCCCCGGGGGGGGGACCGGGGAGCTGTTTTTT
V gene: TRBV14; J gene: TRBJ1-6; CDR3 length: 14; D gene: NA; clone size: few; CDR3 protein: CASSQDPGYSPLHF; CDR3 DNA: TGTGCCAGCAGCCAAGATCCAGGTTATTCACCCCTCCACTTT
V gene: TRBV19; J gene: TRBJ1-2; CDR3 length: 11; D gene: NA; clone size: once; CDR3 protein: CASSFLYGYTF; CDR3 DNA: TGTGCCAGTAGTTTTCTCTATGGCTACACCTTC
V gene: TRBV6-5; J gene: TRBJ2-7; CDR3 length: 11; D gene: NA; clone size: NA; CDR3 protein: CASSLPREQYF; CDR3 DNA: TGTGCCAGCAGTCTCCCCCGCGAGCAGTACTTC
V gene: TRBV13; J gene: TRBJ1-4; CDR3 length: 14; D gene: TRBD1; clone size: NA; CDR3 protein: CASRLTGVGEKLFF; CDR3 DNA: TGTGCCAGCAGGTTAACAGGGGTCGGTGAAAAACTGTTTTTT
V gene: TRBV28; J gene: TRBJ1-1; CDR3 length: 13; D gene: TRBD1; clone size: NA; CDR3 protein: CASIGTGNTEAFF; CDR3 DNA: TGTGCCAGCATCGGGACAGGAAACACTGAAGCTTTCTTT
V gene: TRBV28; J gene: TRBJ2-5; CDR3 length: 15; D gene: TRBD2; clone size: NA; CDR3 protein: CASSFLREGLETQYF; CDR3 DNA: TGTGCCAGCAGTTTCTTGAGGGAGGGCTTGGAGACCCAGTACTTC
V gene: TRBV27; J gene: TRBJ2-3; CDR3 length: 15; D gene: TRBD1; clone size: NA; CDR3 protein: CASGRQGDGTDTQYF; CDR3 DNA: TGTGCCAGCGGTCGACAGGGGGATGGCACAGATACGCAGTATTTT
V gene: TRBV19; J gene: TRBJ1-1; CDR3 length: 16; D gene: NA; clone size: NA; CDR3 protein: CASSERATGFFTEAFF; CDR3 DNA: TGTGCCAGTAGTGAAAGGGCGACAGGATTCTTCACTGAAGCTTTCTTT
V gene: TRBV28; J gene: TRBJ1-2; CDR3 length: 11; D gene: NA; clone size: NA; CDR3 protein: CASSSYHGYTF; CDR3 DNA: TGTGCCAGCAGTTCCTACCATGGCTACACCTTC
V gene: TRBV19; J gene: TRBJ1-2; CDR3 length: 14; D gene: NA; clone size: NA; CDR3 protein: CASSKSSANYGYTF; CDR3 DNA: TGTGCCAGTAGTAAAAGTTCAGCTAACTATGGCTACACCTTC
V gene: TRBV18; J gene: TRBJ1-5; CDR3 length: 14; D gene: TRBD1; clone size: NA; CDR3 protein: CASSWGQGDQPQHF; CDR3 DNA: TGTGCCAGCTCATGGGGACAGGGAGATCAGCCCCAGCATTTT
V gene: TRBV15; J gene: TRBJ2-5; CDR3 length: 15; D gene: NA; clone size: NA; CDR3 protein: CATTKTGSAEETQYF; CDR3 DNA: TGTGCCACCACCAAAACAGGGAGCGCCGAAGAGACCCAGTACTTC
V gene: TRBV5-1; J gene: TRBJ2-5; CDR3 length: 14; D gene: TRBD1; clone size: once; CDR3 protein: CASSSTGAQETQYF; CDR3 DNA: TGCGCCAGCAGCTCCACAGGGGCGCAAGAGACCCAGTACTTC
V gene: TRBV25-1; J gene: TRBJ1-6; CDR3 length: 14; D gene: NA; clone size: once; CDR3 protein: CASSFRGGDSPLHF; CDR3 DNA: TGTGCCAGCAGTTTCCGAGGGGGAGATTCACCCCTCCACTTT
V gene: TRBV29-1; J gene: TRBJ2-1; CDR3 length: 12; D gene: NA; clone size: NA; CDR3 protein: CSVEGLYNEQFF; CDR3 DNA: TGCAGCGTAGAGGGCCTTTACAATGAGCAGTTCTTC
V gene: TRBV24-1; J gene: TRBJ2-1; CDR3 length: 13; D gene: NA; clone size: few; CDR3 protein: CATSGPGANEQFF; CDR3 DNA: TGTGCCACCAGTGGTCCTGGGGCCAATGAGCAGTTCTTC
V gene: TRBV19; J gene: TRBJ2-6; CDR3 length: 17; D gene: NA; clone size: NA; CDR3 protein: CASSTQGKSSGANVLTF; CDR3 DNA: TGTGCCAGTAGCACCCAGGGAAAGTCCTCTGGGGCCAACGTCCTGACTTTC
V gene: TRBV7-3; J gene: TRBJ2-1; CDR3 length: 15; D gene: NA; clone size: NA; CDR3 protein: CASRPQRESYNEQFF; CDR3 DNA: TGTGCCAGCAGGCCCCAGCGTGAATCCTACAATGAGCAGTTCTTC
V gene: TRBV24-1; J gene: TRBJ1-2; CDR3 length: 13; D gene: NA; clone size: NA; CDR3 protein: CATSGRPFYGYTF; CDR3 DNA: TGTGCCACCAGTGGGCGGCCATTCTATGGCTACACCTTC
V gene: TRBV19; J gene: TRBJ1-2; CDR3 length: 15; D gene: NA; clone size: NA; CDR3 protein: CASSKGTLTNYGYTF; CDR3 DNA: TGTGCCAGTAGTAAAGGGACACTTACTAACTATGGCTACACCTTC
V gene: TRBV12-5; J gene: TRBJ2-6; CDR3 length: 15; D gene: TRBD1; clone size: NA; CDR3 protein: CASGLRGLGANVLTF; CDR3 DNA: TGTGCTAGTGGTTTGAGGGGGCTTGGGGCCAACGTCCTGACTTTC
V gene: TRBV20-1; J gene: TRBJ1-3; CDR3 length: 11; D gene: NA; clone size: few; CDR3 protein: CSARDLNTIYF; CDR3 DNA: TGCAGTGCTAGAGATCTAAACACCATATATTTT
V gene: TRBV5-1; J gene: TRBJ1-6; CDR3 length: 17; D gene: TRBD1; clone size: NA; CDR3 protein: CASSSLVGTGGNSPLHF; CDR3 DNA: TGCGCCAGCAGCTCCCTGGTGGGGACAGGGGGAAATTCACCCCTCCACTTT
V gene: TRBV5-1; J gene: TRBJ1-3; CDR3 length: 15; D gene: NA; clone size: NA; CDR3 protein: CASSFQPGAGNTIYF; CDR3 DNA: TGCGCCAGCAGCTTTCAACCGGGGGCTGGAAACACCATATATTTT
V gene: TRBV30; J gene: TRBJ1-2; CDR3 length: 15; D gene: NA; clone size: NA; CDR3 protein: CAWIRRRSPNYGYTF; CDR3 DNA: TGTGCCTGGATTCGTAGACGGAGCCCTAACTATGGCTACACCTTC
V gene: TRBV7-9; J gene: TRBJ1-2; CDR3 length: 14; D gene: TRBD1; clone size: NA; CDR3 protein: CASSTGQGNYGYTF; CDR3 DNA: TGTGCCAGCAGCACAGGACAGGGGAACTATGGCTACACCTTC
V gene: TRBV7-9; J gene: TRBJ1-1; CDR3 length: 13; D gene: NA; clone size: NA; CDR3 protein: CASSFTGDTEAFF; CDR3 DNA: TGTGCCAGCAGCTTTACGGGGGACACTGAAGCTTTCTTT
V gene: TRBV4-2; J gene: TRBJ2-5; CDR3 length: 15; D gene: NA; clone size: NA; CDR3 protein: CASSQEDSFSETQYF; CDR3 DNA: TGTGCCAGCAGCCAGGAGGACAGTTTTTCGGAGACCCAGTACTTC
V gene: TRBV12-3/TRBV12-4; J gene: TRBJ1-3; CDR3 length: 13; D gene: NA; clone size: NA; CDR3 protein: CASNHQGGNTIYF; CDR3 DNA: TGTGCCAGCAACCACCAGGGAGGAAACACCATATATTTT
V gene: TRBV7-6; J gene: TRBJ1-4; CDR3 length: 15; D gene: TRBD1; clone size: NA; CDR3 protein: CASSSPGQPNEKLFF; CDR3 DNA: TGTGCCAGCAGCAGTCCGGGACAGCCCAATGAAAAACTGTTTTTT
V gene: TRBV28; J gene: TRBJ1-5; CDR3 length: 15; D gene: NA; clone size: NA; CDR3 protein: CASSSGGYSNQPQHF; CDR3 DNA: TGTGCCAGCAGTTCGGGAGGGTATAGCAATCAGCCCCAGCATTTT
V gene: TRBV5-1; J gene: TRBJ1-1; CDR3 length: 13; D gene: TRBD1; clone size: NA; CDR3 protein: CASRAGGGTEAFF; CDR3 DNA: TGCGCCAGCAGGGCAGGGGGCGGCACTGAAGCTTTCTTT
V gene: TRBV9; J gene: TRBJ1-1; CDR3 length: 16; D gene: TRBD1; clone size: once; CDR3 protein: CASSVGRGPRDTEAFF; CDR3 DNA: TGTGCCAGCAGCGTAGGGAGGGGGCCTAGAGACACTGAAGCTTTCTTT
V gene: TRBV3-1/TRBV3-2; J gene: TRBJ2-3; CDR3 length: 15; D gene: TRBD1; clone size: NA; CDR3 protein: CASSRRTGRADTQYF; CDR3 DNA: TGTGCCAGCAGCCGGAGGACAGGACGAGCTGATACGCAGTATTTT
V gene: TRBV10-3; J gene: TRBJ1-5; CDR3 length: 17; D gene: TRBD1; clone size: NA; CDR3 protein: CAISEGTGRESSQPQHF; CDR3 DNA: TGTGCCATCAGTGAAGGGACAGGGAGGGAGAGTAGTCAGCCCCAGCATTTT
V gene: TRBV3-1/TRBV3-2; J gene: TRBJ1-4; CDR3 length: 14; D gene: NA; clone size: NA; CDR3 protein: CASSQAGKKEKLFF; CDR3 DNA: TGTGCCAGCAGCCAGGCGGGGAAGAAGGAAAAACTGTTTTTT
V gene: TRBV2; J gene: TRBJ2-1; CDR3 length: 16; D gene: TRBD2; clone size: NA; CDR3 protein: CASSEGKRGVYNEQFF; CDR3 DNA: TGTGCCAGCAGTGAGGGTAAACGGGGGGTCTACAATGAGCAGTTCTTC
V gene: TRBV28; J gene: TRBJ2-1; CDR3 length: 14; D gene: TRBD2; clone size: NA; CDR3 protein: CASSMSGGTDEQFF; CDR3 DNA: TGTGCCAGCAGTATGTCGGGAGGTACCGATGAGCAGTTCTTC
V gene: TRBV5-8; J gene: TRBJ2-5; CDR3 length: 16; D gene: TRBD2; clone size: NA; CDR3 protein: CASSPGDLAGEETQYF; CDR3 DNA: TGTGCCAGCAGCCCTGGGGACCTAGCGGGAGAAGAGACCCAGTACTTC
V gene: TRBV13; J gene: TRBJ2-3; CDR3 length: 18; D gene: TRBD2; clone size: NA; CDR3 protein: CASSSLLAGGLFTDTQYF; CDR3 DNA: TGTGCCAGCAGCTCGCTCCTAGCGGGAGGGCTGTTCACAGATACGCAGTATTTT
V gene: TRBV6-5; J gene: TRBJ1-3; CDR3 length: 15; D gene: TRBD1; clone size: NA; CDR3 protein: CASSSRGRTGNTIYF; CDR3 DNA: TGTGCCAGCAGCTCCAGGGGGCGGACTGGAAACACCATATATTTT
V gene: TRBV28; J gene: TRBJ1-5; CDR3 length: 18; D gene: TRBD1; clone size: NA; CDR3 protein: CASRFSPFRTGGVQPQHF; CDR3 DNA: TGTGCCAGCAGGTTTTCGCCGTTTAGGACAGGGGGCGTTCAGCCCCAGCATTTT